This T cell receptor beta chain is drawn from a study of shared clonotypes between healthy human individuals. The study's findings and limits: The diversity represented, both genetic and in exposure history, was limited by few donors.

This CDR3 has 15 amino acids. The V gene end was trimmed by 4 bases and the J gene end by 4 bases; junction bases not matched to a gene: 9. The V gene's germline CDR1 is SNHLY and CDR2 FYNNEI. Profiled with immunoSEQ multiplex PCR; TCRdb holds only in-frame clones, not every one. The repertoire holds 2 million to 2.5 million clones, with 85% to 95% as singletons. With respect to this clone: As yet, its antigen is unknown.

The chain employs TRBV2 and TRBJ2-7, with TRBD2 matching over 8 bases. The sample was naive CD4+ T cells sorted from blood. Subset specified: CD45RA+ positively selected. The receptor was derived from a man aged 18 to 30 in good health. The CDR3 DNA is TGTGCCAGCAGTGTAAACGGGAGGGCCAAGTACGAGCAGTACTTC. This codes for CASSVNGRAKYEQYF.